This T cell receptor beta chain was identified in a study of T cell responses to AZD1222 COVID-19 vaccine. General study results and limits: Just six people given AZD1222 tested seropositive at baseline. Clonal diversity may have been underestimated, and the donors were mostly white British, with more females than males. In the spike-specific TCR repertoire, nearly half reportedly target unmutated variant regions. Dominant CD4 TCR responses targeted spike regions 160-218 and 743-854.

This CDR3 contains 16 residues. Germline trimming cut 0 bases from V and 2 bases from J; bases unmatched to any gene: 3. Germline V gene lookup returns CDR1 SGHRS and CDR2 YFSETQ. Notes on this clone: What it recognizes is unknown.

Generated by immunoSEQ multiplex PCR, the TCRdb table keeps only in-frame clones and is missing some. Here the sample spans about 130,000 clones, roughly nine tenths being singletons. Sample: peripheral blood, taken on day 0 of AZD1222 vaccination. The chain carries TRBV5-1 and TRBJ2-3; 10 nucleotides align to TRBD1. This receptor was obtained from an adult in good health. This CDR3 is CASSLGDRGNTDTQYF. The CDR3 nucleotides read TGCGCCAGCAGCTTGGGGGACAGGGGAAACACAGATACGCAGTATTTT.